The source of this T cell receptor (beta chain) is a study of T cells in tuberculosis. The overall study: IGRA-negative adolescents, IGRA-positive adolescents with latent tuberculosis and adults with active tuberculosis formed this South African cohort. General study points: The TCR-beta difference was not significant; alpha differences partly reflected length.

Germline V lookup: CDR1 SGHDT, CDR2 YYEEEE. V shed 4 bases and J shed 9 bases, with 10 bases lying between them. CDR3 size: 11 residues. For this clone: Its target is not known.

Produced via immunoSEQ multiplex PCR; TCRdb's table is partial and in-frame only. The sample lists about 34,000 clones, approximately 90% occurring once. Time point meaning: new active TB diagnosis, blood taken before or within 7 days of starting treatment. HIV-seronegative South African adults aged 18 years or older had newly diagnosed active tuberculosis. Unsorted cryopreserved PBMC were sequenced, averaging approximately 100,000 T cells per clinical donor. The sequencing here drew on PBMCs, taken at tuberculosis diagnosis. The chain joins TRBV5-6 to TRBJ1-2; possible D gene TRBD1, 6 bases. The clonotype was recovered from an adult with tuberculosis. The CDR3 DNA is TGTGCCAGCAGCCACAGGGATCGCTACACCTTC. It is translated as CASSHRDRYTF.